This T cell receptor (beta chain) was found in a study of siplizumab effects on memory and regulatory T cells. The table came from immunoSEQ multiplex PCR; TCRdb's copy has only in-frame clones and leaves some out. This table holds roughly 100,000 clones, about 93% found once. With regard to this clone: The target antigen is unknown.

Study observations and caveats: Researchers could not give a naive or memory phenotype to roughly 75-95% of proliferating CD4+ or CD8+ clones.

The sequenced material came from non-Treg CD4+ T cells sorted from blood. The sequence was collected from a human donor in good health.

CDR3 in DNA: TGTGCCAGCAGCTTAGGAGAAGACGGCAATGAGCAGTTCTTC. This sequence encodes CASSLGEDGNEQFF. The chain combines TRBV7-8 with TRBJ2-1; D remains unclear. Trimming removed 1 base at V and 6 bases at J, with 10 bases between. The CDR3 is 14 residues long. Germline CDR1 and CDR2: SGHVS and FQNEAQ.